The entry below gives a single T cell receptor beta chain sequence along with its context. The antigen remains undetermined. The ends were cut back, 6 bases at V and 6 bases at J, with 14 bases in the middle. Germline V lookup: CDR1 SGHKS, CDR2 YYEKEE (reference sequence). CDR3 length: 13 residues. TCRdb fed the 5' RACE reads into MiXCR, producing one record per CDR3 protein. The table records some 500,000 distinct CDR3 sequences, 7.5% to 10% of them present only once. These data come from a study of identical twins. Overall study results and limits: Twin-shared out-of-frame alpha sequences were enriched for low generation probability.

The sample was also linked to a second study, of yellow fever vaccine responses in identical twins.

The clonotype comes from a woman aged 18-29 years in good health. The chain joins TRBV5-5 to TRBJ2-3, with D perhaps being TRBD1 or TRBD2 (5 bases each). The sample comprised PBMCs. CDR3 residues: CASNPPGPDTQYF. The CDR3 coding sequence is TGTGCCAGCAACCCCCCGGGGCCCGATACGCAGTATTTT.